Included here is one TCR beta chain sequence, with context. Its antigen remains unidentified. This specimen belongs to a study of shared clonotypes between healthy human individuals. Overall study results and limits: On the whole, naive subsets had larger estimated richness than memory subsets had.

The naive CD8 population came from CD45RO-negative cells selected for CCR7, without terminally differentiated effector memory CD45RA+ cells. All the donors were Caucasian adults who lived in Nashville, Tennessee. Every subset had its genomic DNA shared out evenly among several immunoSEQ plates. In the authors' methods: As immunoSEQ supplied junction-only sequences (without quality scores), filtering differed. Libraries were prepared by immunoSEQ multiplex PCR; TCRdb keeps only in-frame clonotypes and omits some of them. V, J and clone size reflect that table, while D and trimming were determined from the DNA. The data contain millions of clones, about 92% of them seen just once; the ten biggest clones take up around 1.7%. The CDR3 is 15 residues long. Germline V gives CDR1 SGHTS, CDR2 YDEGEE. Trimming stripped 3 bases from V and 4 bases from J, with 13 bases between.

The V gene is TRBV5-8, the J gene TRBJ1-4, with D tentatively TRBD1 (6 bases). The source of this sequence is a man between 18 and 29 years old in good health. Some clones in this sample may be carry-over from other donors' samples. The sequencing input was naive CD8+ T cells from PBMCs. The CDR3 is CASSYRQAFNEKLFF. For the CDR3, the DNA is TGTGCCAGCAGCTACCGACAGGCCTTTAATGAAAAACTGTTTTTT.